This T cell receptor beta chain was sequenced for a study of shared clonotypes between healthy human individuals. Study in general: Every donor yielded three CD4 naive, three CD4 memory, two CD8 naive and one CD8 memory plate.

The data were produced by immunoSEQ multiplex PCR, yet TCRdb's version contains in-frame clones alone and is incomplete. The sample shows fewer than 800,000 clones, 90% to 95% of them seen only once. As regards this clone: What it binds is not known.

Findings and caveats of the study: Larger estimated richness was generally recorded for naive subsets relative to memory subsets. Having only a few donors restricted how much genetic and exposure-history diversity was captured.

CD45RO negativity and positive selection for CCR7 defined naive CD8 cells, a population that excluded terminally differentiated effector memory CD45RA+ cells. Those who donated were healthy HIV-negative adults, with no recent acute infections or vaccinations reported. The clonotype comes from a man aged 30 to 45 in good health. The sequenced sample was naive CD8+ T cells sorted from blood.

The CDR3 reads CASSRDTSTDTQYF. CDR3 coding DNA: TGTGCCAGCAGTCGCGACACTAGCACAGATACGCAGTATTTT. V usage is TRBV6-4 and J usage is TRBJ2-3; D remains unclear. Germline V gene lookup returns CDR1 MRHNA and CDR2 SNTAGT. The CDR3 has 14 residues. V was clipped by 5 bases and J by 0 bases, with 9 bases between them.